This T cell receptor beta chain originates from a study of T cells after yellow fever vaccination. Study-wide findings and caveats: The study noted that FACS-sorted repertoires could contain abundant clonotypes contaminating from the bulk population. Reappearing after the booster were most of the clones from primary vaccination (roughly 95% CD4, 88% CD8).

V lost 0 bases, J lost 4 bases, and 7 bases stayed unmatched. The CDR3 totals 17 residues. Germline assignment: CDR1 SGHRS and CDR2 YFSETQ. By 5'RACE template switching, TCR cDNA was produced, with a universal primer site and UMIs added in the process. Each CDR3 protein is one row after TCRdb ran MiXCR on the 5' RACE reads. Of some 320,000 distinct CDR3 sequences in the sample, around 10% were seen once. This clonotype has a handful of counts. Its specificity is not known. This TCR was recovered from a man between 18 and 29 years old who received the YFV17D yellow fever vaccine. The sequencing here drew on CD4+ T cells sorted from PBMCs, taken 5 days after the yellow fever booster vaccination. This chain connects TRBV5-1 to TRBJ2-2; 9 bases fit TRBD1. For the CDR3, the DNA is TGCGCCAGCAGCTTGGAGCTCCGGGACAGGGCCACCGGGGAGCTGTTTTTT. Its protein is CASSLELRDRATGELFF.